Listed here are 12 T cell receptor beta chains from one sample, sequenced in a study of blood T cell repertoires in COVID-19. The data were produced by immunoSEQ multiplex PCR, yet TCRdb's version contains in-frame clones alone and is incomplete. The sample shows 90,000 to 100,000 clones, about 85% of them seen only once. Specimen: peripheral blood. The receptors come from an elderly woman with acute or convalescent COVID-19.

The chain recombines TRBV10-2 with TRBJ1-1; no clear D gene. The V end lost 5 bases, the J end lost 8 bases, and 12 bases lay between the germline ends. From germline, CDR1 is WSHSY and CDR2 SAAADI. The CDR3 runs to 12 residues. The CDR3 nucleotides read TGCGCCAGCAGTAATCATGAGACAGAAGCTTTCTTT. Its translation: CASSNHETEAFF.

There are a few counts of this clone. This chain joins TRBV3-1 (or the pseudogene TRBV3-2) and TRBJ1-2; 8 bases are shared with TRBD1. The CDR3 contains 15 residues. Trimming cost V 0 bases and J 4 bases; bases outside gene matches: 4. CDR1 LGHDT and CDR2 YNNKEL come from the germline V gene (reference sequence). CDR3 amino acids: CASSQEGTGRYGYTF. DNA for the CDR3: TGTGCCAGCAGCCAAGAAGGGACAGGTCGCTATGGCTACACCTTC.

The rearrangement links TRBV6-2 or TRBV6-3 to TRBJ1-5; possibly TRBD1 for D (5 bases). V lost 2 bases and J lost 3, with 8 bases in between. This CDR3 is built from 14 residues. Germline lookup yields CDR1 MNHEY and CDR2 SVGEGT. The CDR3 DNA reads TGTGCCAGCAGTTACGACAGCTTCAATCAGCCCCAGCATTTT. This codes for CASSYDSFNQPQHF.

The chain joins TRBV2 to TRBJ1-1; 7 bases match TRBD1. The CDR3 contains 14 residues. V lost 7 bases, J lost 4 bases, and 9 bases stayed unmatched. CDR1 is SNHLY and CDR2 is FYNNEI in the germline V gene. CDR3 DNA: TGTGCCAGCAATTCTCGTCAGGGGGGCACTGAAGCTTTCTTT. It is translated as CASNSRQGGTEAFF.

The rearrangement joins TRBV5-4 to TRBJ2-7; TRBD2 agrees at 10 bases. The V and J ends lost 3 bases and 7 bases, in that order; junction bases with no gene match: 10. This CDR3 comprises 15 residues. Germline assignment: CDR1 SGHNT and CDR2 YYREEE (reference sequence). For the CDR3, the DNA is TGTGCCAGCAGCTCTGGACTAGCGGACATCGGGGAGCAGTACTTC. Protein sequence: CASSSGLADIGEQYF. Full variable domain (missing parts from reference TRBV5-4 and TRBJ2-7): ETGVTQSPTHLIKTRGQQVTLRCSSQSGHNTVSWYQQALGQGPQFIFQYYREEENGRGNFPPRFSGLQFPNYSSELNVNALELDDSALYLCASSSGLADIGEQYFGPGTRLTVT.

As concerns this clone: Other DNA sequences in this specimen translate into the identical CDR3. V and J are TRBV28 and TRBJ2-3; D perhaps matches TRBD1 (6 bases). The length of the CDR3 is 14 residues. The germline V gene has CDR1 MDHEN and CDR2 SYDVKM. V was pared by 3 bases and J by 3 bases, with 10 bases between. This CDR3 is CASSFGRGTDTQYF. CDR3 nucleotides: TGTGCCAGCAGTTTTGGTAGGGGGACAGATACGCAGTATTTT.

The chain combines TRBV6-1 with TRBJ1-5; D is perhaps TRBD1 (5 bases). The CDR3 contains 15 residues. Germline-derived CDR1 and CDR2 are MNHNS and SASEGT. The V gene lost 1 base and the J gene lost 1 base, with 8 bases spanning the gap. The CDR3: CASSEGRVSNQPQHF. CDR3 sequence (DNA): TGTGCCAGCAGTGAAGGCAGGGTAAGCAATCAGCCCCAGCATTTT.

Only a few counts were recorded for this clone. This chain joins TRBV6-1 and TRBJ1-1, with D possibly TRBD1 on 6 matching bases. The CDR3 has 16 residues. With 2 bases removed from V and 6 bases from J, the gap between germline ends came to 19 bases. Germline V lookup: CDR1 MNHNS, CDR2 SASEGT. CDR3 DNA: TGTGCCAGCAGTGAACCGGCCAGCGGGGGGCGCGCTGAAGCTTTCTTT. It translates to CASSEPASGGRAEAFF.

V gene TRBV27 combines with J gene TRBJ2-3; 9 bases line up with TRBD2. Germline trimming cut 3 bases from V and 1 base from J; bases unmatched to any gene: 5. Germline V gene lookup returns CDR1 MNHEY and CDR2 SMNVEV (reference sequence). CDR3 length equals 16 residues. CDR3 region: CASSFLASGGTDTQYF. The CDR3 region has the DNA TGTGCCAGCAGTTTCTTAGCTAGCGGGGGCACAGATACGCAGTATTTT.

The V call is TRBV6-8, the J call TRBJ2-5; 15 nucleotides align to TRBD2. The germline V gene encodes CDR1 MNHGY and CDR2 SAAAGT. The V segment lost 4 bases and the J segment 2 bases; nucleotides outside the gene matches: 5. This CDR3 has 17 amino acids. CDR3 nucleotides: TGTGCCAGCAGTTCGGGACTAGCGGGGGGTATACAAGAGACCCAGTACTTC. Residues: CASSSGLAGGIQETQYF.

This rearrangement joins TRBV4-2 to TRBJ2-2; 9 bases fit TRBD2. The V gene's germline CDR1 is LGHNA and CDR2 YNFKEQ. The CDR3 covers 17 residues. Losses at the gene ends were 0 bases for V and 7 bases for J; bases not matched to a gene: 9. The CDR3 loop is CASSQDQGGGAFGELFF. The CDR3 nucleotides read TGTGCCAGCAGCCAAGATCAGGGCGGGGGGGCTTTCGGGGAGCTGTTTTTT.

The chain joins TRBV28 to TRBJ1-1; the D gene is possibly TRBD1 (5 bases). CDR1 is MDHEN, CDR2 SYDVKM, per germline. The germline V and J ends were trimmed by 7 bases and 0 bases, with 15 bases remaining between them. The CDR3 runs 15 residues. The DNA of the CDR3 is TGTGCCAGCACCTATTGGGCAGGGTTGAACACTGAAGCTTTCTTT. The encoded protein is CASTYWAGLNTEAFF. Combining the CDR3 with reference TRBV28 and TRBJ1-1 gives the whole variable domain DVKVTQSSRYLVKRTGEKVFLECVQDMDHENMFWYRQDPGLGLRLIYFSYDVKMKEKGDIPEGYSVSREKKERFSLILESASTNQTSMYLCASTYWAGLNTEAFFGQGTRLTVV.